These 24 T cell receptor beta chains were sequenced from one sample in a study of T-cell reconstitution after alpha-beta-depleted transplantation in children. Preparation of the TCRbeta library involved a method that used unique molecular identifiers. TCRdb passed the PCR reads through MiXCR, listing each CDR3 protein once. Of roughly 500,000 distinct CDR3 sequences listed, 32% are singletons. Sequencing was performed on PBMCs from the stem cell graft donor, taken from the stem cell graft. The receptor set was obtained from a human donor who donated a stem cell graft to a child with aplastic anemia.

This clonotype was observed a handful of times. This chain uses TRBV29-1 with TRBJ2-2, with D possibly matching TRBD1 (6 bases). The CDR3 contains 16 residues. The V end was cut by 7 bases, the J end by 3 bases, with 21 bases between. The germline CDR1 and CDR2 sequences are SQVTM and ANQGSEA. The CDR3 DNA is TGCAGCGCTGGGGATCTGGGACACCATTACACCGGGGAGCTGTTTTTT. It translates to CSAGDLGHHYTGELFF.

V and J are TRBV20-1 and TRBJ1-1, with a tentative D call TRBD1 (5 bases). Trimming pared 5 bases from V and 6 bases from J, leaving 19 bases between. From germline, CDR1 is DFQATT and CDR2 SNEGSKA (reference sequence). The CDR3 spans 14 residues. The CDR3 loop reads CSASREGIRAEAFF. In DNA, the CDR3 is TGCAGTGCTTCCCGGGAGGGGATAAGAGCTGAAGCTTTCTTT.

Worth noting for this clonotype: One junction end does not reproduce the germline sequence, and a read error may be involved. CDR3 DNA: TGTGCCAGCAGCCCTAGACTAGCGGGAGCCACAAACATTCAGTACTTC. Protein: CASSPRLAGATNIQYF. This chain joins TRBV12-3 or TRBV12-4 and TRBJ2-4, with 12 bases lining up with TRBD2. This CDR3 contains 16 residues.

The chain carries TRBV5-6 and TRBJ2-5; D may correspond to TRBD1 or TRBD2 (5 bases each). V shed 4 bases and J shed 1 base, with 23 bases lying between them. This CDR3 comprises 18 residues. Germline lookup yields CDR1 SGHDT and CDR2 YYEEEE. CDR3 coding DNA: TGTGCCAGCAGCGCCCCCCGGACGTGGCAGGGACCCCAAGAGACCCAGTACTTC. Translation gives CASSAPRTWQGPQETQYF.

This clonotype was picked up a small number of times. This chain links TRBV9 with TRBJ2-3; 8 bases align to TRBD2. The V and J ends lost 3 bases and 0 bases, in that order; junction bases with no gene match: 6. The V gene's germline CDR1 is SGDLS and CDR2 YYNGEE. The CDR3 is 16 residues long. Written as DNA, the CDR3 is TGTGCCAGCAGCGGACTACTAGCGGCTAGCACAGATACGCAGTATTTT. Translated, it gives CASSGLLAASTDTQYF.

DNA of the CDR3: TGTGCCACCAGCTTACGACAGGGGCTGGCAGATACGCAGTATTTT. Translated: CATSLRQGLADTQYF. This chain connects TRBV15 to TRBJ2-3; TRBD1 agrees at 8 bases. V shed 5 bases, J shed 4 bases, and the junction held 8 bases outside the gene matches. Germline V CDR1 and CDR2: LNHNV, YYDKDF (reference sequence). The CDR3 is 15 amino acids.

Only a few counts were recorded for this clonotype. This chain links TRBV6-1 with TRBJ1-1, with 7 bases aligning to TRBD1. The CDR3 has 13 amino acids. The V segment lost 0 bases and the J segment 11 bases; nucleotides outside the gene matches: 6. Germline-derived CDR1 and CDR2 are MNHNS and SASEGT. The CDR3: CASSEAGRGNAFF. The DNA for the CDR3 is TGTGCCAGCAGTGAAGCGGGCAGGGGGAACGCTTTCTTT.

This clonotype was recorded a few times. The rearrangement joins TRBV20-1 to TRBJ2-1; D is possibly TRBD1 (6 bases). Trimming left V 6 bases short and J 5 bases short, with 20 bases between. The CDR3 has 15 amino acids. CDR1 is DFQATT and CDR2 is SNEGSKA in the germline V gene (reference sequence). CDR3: CSAQAPGVINNEQFF. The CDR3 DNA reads TGCAGTGCCCAGGCCCCAGGGGTTATCAACAATGAGCAGTTCTTC.

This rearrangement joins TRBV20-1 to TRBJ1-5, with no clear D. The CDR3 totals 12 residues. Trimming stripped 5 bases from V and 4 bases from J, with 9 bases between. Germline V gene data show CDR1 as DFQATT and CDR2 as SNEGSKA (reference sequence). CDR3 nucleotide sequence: TGCAGTGCTGCCCCATTAAATCAGCCCCAGCATTTT. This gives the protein CSAAPLNQPQHF.

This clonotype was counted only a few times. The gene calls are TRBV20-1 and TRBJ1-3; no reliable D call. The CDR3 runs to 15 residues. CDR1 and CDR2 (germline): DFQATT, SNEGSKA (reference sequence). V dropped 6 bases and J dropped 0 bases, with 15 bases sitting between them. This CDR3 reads CSALDGRSSGNTIYF. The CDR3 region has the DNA TGCAGTGCCCTTGATGGACGGAGCTCTGGAAACACCATATATTTT.

CDR3: CSAPDGRKETQYF. The CDR3 DNA reads as TGCAGTGCCCCTGACGGGAGGAAGGAGACCCAGTACTTC. The rearrangement links TRBV20-1 to TRBJ2-5; 7 bases are a match to TRBD2. The germline CDR1 and CDR2 sequences are DFQATT and SNEGSKA (reference sequence). The CDR3 is made up of 13 amino acids. V lost 6 bases to trimming and J lost 5 bases; unmatched junction nucleotides: 9.

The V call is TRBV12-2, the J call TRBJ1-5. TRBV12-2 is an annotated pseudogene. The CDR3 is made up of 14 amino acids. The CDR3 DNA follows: TGTGCAAGTCGCTTAGGAATAGAGGGCAAGCCCCAGCATTTT. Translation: CASRLGIEGKPQHF.

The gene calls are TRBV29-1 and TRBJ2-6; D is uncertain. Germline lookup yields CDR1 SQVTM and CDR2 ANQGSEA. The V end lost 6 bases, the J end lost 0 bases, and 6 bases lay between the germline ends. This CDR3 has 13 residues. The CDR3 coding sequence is TGCAGCGTCCATAGCTCTGGGGCCAACGTCCTGACTTTC. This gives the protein CSVHSSGANVLTF. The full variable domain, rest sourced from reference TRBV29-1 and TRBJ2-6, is SAVISQKPSRDICQRGTSLTIQCQVDSQVTMMFWYRQQPGQSLTLIATANQGSEATYESGFVIDKFPISRPNLTFSTLTVSNMSPEDSSIYLCSVHSSGANVLTFGAGSRLTVL.

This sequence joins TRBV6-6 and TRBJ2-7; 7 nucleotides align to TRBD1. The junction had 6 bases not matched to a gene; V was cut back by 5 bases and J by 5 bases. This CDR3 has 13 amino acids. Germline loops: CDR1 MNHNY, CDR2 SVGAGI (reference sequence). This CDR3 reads CASSARQGDEQYV. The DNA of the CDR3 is TGTGCCAGCAGTGCTCGACAGGGTGACGAGCAGTACGTC.

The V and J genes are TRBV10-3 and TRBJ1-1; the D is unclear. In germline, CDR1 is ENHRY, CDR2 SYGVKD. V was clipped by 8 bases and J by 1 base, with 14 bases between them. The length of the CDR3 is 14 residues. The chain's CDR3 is CAIGRPVENTEAFF. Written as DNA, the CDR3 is TGTGCCATCGGCCGACCTGTGGAGAACACTGAAGCTTTCTTT.

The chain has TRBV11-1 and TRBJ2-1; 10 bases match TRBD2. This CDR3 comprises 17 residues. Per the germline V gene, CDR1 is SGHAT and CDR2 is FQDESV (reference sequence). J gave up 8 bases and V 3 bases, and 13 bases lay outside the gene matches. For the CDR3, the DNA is TGTGCCAGCAGCTTGGATACAAGCGGGAGGGTTGGCGATGAGCAGTTCTTC. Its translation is CASSLDTSGRVGDEQFF.

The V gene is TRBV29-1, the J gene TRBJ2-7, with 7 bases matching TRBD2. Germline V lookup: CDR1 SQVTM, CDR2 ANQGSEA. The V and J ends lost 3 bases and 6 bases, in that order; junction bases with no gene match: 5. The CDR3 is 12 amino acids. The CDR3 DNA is TGCAGCGTTGAGGGGGGGGTCTCCGAGCAGTACTTC. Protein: CSVEGGVSEQYF.

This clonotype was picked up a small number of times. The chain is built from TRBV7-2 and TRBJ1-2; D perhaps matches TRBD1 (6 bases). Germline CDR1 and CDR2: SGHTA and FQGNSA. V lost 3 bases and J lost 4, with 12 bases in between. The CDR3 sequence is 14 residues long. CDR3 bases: TGTGCCAGCAGCTTTCTGGGGGCAACCTATGGCTACACCTTC. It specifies CASSFLGATYGYTF. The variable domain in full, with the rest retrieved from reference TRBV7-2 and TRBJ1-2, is GAGVSQSPSNKVTEKGKDVELRCDPISGHTALYWYRQSLGQGLEFLIYFQGNSAPDKSGLPSDRFSAERTGGSVSTLTIQRTQQEDSAVYLCASSFLGATYGYTFGSGTRLTVV.

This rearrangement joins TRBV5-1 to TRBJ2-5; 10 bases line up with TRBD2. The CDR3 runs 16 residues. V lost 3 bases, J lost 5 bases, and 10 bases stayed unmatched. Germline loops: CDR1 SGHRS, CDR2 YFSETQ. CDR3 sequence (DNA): TGCGCCAGCAGCTCCTTACTAGCGGGGCCGATGGAGACCCAGTACTTC. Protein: CASSSLLAGPMETQYF.

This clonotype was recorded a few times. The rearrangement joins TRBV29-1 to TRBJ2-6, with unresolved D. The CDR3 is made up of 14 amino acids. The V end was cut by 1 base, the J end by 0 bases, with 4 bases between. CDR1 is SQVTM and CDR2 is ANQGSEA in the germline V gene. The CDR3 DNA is TGCAGCGTTGAAGGTCCCTCTGGGGCCAACGTCCTGACTTTC. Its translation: CSVEGPSGANVLTF.

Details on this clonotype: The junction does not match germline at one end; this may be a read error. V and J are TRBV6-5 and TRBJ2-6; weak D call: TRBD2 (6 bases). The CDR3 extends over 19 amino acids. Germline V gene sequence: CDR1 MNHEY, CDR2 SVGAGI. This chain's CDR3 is CASSYSGGWGSSRANVLTF. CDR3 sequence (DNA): TGTGCCAGCAGTTACTCTGGAGGGTGGGGGTCCTCTAGGGCCAACGTCCTGACTTTC.

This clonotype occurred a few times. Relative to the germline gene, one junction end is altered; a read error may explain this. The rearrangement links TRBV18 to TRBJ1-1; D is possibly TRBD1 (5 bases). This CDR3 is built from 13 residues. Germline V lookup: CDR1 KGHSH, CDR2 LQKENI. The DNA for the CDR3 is TGTGCCACCTCATCGGGACGGGAGACTGAAGCTTTCTTT. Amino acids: CATSSGRETEAFF.

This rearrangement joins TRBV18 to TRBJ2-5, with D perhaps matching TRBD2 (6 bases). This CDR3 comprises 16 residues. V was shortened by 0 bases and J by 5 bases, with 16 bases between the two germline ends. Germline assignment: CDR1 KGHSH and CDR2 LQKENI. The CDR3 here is CASSPPRGSGMETQYF. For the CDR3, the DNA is TGTGCCAGCTCACCACCTAGGGGTAGCGGTATGGAGACCCAGTACTTC.

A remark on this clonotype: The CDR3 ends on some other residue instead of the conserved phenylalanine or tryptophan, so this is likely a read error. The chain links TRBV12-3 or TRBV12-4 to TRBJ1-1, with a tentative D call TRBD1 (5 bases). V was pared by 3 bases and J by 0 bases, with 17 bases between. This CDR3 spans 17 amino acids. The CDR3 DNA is TGTGCCAGCAGTTTTTCCACAGCGTTGGGGGTGAACACTGAAGCTTTCTTA. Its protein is CASSFSTALGVNTEAFL.